Included here is one T cell receptor beta chain sequence, with context. What it binds is not known. This record belongs to a study of shared clonotypes between healthy human individuals. Across the study: Sampling drew on donors who were a couple of women and a few men aged 18 to 49.

Sequencing used immunoSEQ multiplex PCR; TCRdb keeps in-frame clones, though not all of them. The sample yields roughly 2 million clones, over 85% seen once. The study, taken as a whole, reports: Tissues were not sampled, only blood, and their repertoires likely differ. Richness estimates generally favored naive over memory subsets. A limitation of the genetic and exposure-history diversity represented arose from few donors.

Germline CDR1 MNHEY, CDR2 SMNVEV (reference sequence). CDR3 length: 13 residues. V was shortened by 3 bases and J by 8 bases, with 13 bases between the two germline ends. The sample consisted of naive CD4+ T cells sorted from blood. The subset here: CD45RA+ positively selected. This clonotype was obtained from a man aged 18 to 29 in good health. The chain is built from TRBV27 and TRBJ1-2; no clear D gene. CDR3 coding DNA: TGTGCCAGCAGTTTGCAAGGAAGTGGAGGCTACACCTTC. It translates to CASSLQGSGGYTF.